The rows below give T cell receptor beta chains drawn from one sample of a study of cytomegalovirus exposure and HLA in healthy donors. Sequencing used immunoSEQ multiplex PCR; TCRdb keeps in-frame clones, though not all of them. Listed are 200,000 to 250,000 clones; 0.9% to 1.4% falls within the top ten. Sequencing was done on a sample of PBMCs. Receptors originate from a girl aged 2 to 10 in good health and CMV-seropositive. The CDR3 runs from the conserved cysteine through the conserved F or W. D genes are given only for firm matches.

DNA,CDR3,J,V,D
TGTGCCAGCAGTTTCTTAGTGGGTGGGGGCACCCATGAAGCTTTCTTT,CASSFLVGGGTHEAFF,TRBJ1-1,TRBV27,.
TGTGCCAGCAGTTTAGACTCTCGGGGATTTTTCTACGAGCAGTACTTC,CASSLDSRGFFYEQYF,TRBJ2-7,TRBV28,.
TGTGCCAGCAACCAAAACGGGGGGGGGCCAAACACTGAAGCTTTCTTT,CASNQNGGGPNTEAFF,TRBJ1-1,TRBV5-8,.
TGTGCCACCCACAAGGGAGACTATGGCTACACCTTC,CATHKGDYGYTF,TRBJ1-2,TRBV10-3,.
TGTGCCAGCAGCCCACAGGGCACCGGGGAGCTGTTTTTT,CASSPQGTGELFF,TRBJ2-2,TRBV7-9,.
TGCGCCAGCAGCTTGGCGGGAGGGATCGATACGCAGTATTTT,CASSLAGGIDTQYF,TRBJ2-3,TRBV5-1,TRBD2
TGTGCCAGCTCACCAGCGGGGATGGGGAATGAAAAACTGTTTTTT,CASSPAGMGNEKLFF,TRBJ1-4,TRBV18,.
TGTGCCAGTAGTATCTGGGGGCTGAACACTGAAGCTTTCTTT,CASSIWGLNTEAFF,TRBJ1-1,TRBV19,.
TGCGCCAGCAGTTTGGGACAAGCTGGAAACACCATATATTTT,CASSLGQAGNTIYF,TRBJ1-3,TRBV4-1,.
TGTGCCAGCAGTTTATTAGAGTATGCAACTAATGAAAAACTGTTTTTT,CASSLLEYATNEKLFF,TRBJ1-4,TRBV28,.
TGTGCCAGCAGTGAAGGGACAGAGCAAGATACGCAGTATTTT,CASSEGTEQDTQYF,TRBJ2-3,TRBV2,.
TGCAGCGTTGAGGGACTAGCGGGTTCATACAATGAGCAGTTCTTC,CSVEGLAGSYNEQFF,TRBJ2-1,TRBV29-1,TRBD2
TGTGCCAGCAGCTTAGGGGGCGGGAGGAAGGACGAGCAGTACTTC,CASSLGGGRKDEQYF,TRBJ2-7,TRBV7-2,TRBD2
TGTGCCAGCAGCTTCGGGACTGGAAACACCATATATTTT,CASSFGTGNTIYF,TRBJ1-3,TRBV5-5,.
TGTGCCAGCAGCTTACAGGGGCAACTGAACACTGAAGCTTTCTTT,CASSLQGQLNTEAFF,TRBJ1-1,TRBV7-9,.
TGTGCCAGCTCACCAGGGGGGACTAACAATCAGCCCCAGCATTTT,CASSPGGTNNQPQHF,TRBJ1-5,TRBV18,.
TGTGCCAGCAGTTACGGGACTAGCGAGGGGAAGACCCAGTACTTC,CASSYGTSEGKTQYF,TRBJ2-5,TRBV6-5,TRBD2